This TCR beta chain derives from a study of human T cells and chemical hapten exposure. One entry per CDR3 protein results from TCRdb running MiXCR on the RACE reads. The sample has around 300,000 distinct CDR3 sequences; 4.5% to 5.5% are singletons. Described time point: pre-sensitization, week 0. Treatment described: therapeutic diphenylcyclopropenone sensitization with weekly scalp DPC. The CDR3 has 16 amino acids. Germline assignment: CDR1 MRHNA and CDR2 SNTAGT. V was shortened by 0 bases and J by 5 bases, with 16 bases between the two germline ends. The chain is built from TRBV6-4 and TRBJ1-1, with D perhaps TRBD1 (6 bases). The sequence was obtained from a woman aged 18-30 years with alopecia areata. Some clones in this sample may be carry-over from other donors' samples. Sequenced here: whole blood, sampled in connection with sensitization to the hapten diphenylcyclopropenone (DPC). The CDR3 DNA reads TGTGCCAGCAGTGACTCGGTTTTCACAGGGATGACTGAAGCTTTCTTT. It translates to CASSDSVFTGMTEAFF.